This T cell receptor (beta chain) was sequenced in a study of OX40 agonist ivuxolimab in advanced cancers. With respect to the entire study: Ivuxolimab, which targeted the costimulatory receptor OX40 (CD134), was an agonistic, fully human IgG2 monoclonal antibody. Intravenous ivuxolimab was administered to patients every 2 weeks at six dose levels: 0.01, 0.1, 0.3, 1.5, 3 and 10 mg/kg. Of the roughly 50 dose-escalation patients, hepatocellular carcinoma was present in approximately 20, melanoma in about 15, renal cell carcinoma in 9 and head and neck cancer in 9. In the dose-escalation cohort, more than 75% of patients were male, and the mean age was around 60 years, with a range of roughly 20 to 80. Prior anti-PD-1, anti-PD-L1 or anti-CTLA-4 therapy was permitted, and 40% to 50% of dose-escalation patients had received checkpoint inhibitors. Partial responses occurred in three dose-escalation patients: two with cutaneous melanoma and one with hepatocellular carcinoma. Peripheral TCRbeta sequencing aimed to test whether ivuxolimab altered TCR sequence diversity and caused clonal T-cell expansion. The paper describes the monotherapy dose-escalation part (N of about 50 patients) of the phase I trial of ivuxolimab. What the study reported, not specific to this receptor: After ivuxolimab, CD8+ T cells had more expanded clones than CD4+ T cells on average. The antigen specificity of the clonally expanded peripheral T cells was not determined. Partial responders in the 0.1-3.0 mg/kg groups had among the lowest normalized peripheral clonal expansion, especially among CD8+ T cells. Low levels of normalized T-cell clonal expansion were also seen in some patients who did not respond. Clonal expansion of both CD4+ and CD8+ blood T cells was observed from baseline to week 6 at doses 0.1 to 3.0 mg/kg.

The trial excluded patients who had a history of autoimmune disease or were on systemic immunosuppression. Peripheral blood for TCR sequencing was collected from all dose cohorts at baseline, on cycle 4 day 1, and on cycle 7 day 1. The samples were taken from a phase I, first-in-human, multicenter, open-label dose-escalation trial of ivuxolimab. Adults with locally advanced or metastatic head and neck squamous cell, hepatocellular, melanoma or renal cell carcinoma were enrolled in the trial. Before TCR sequencing, CD4+ T cells and CD8+ T cells from peripheral blood were sorted into separate populations. The germline V gene provides CDR1 MGHRA and CDR2 YSYEKL. From its cysteine to its phenylalanine, the CDR3 spans 17 amino acids. Only the CDR3 DNA is retained, 51 bases long and in frame from the first base. V was cut back by 0 bases and J by 8 bases, leaving a gap of 17 bases between them. Genomic DNA was extracted from sorted cells for sequencing of the TCRbeta CDR3 region. The immunoSEQ Assay was used to sequence the TCRbeta CDR3 regions. What TCRdb holds here is the immuneACCESS table cut down to in-frame rearrangements. Part of the clones is not present; checked against another copy, under half of the missing clones reflect an unresolved V gene, and the others are unexplained. The sample has 30,000 or so clones on record, 84% of them singletons. Around 21% of the sample is in the top ten clones.

About this clone: Its recognized antigen is unknown. The input lacks base qualities; no much larger clone sits a single base away.

The origin of this receptor is an adult with an advanced solid tumor such as melanoma, head and neck, liver or kidney cancer. The chain uses TRBV4-1 and TRBJ1-6, and perhaps TRBD1 as D gene, on 5 matching bases. The sample was CD4+ or CD8+ T cells sorted from blood, taken in a trial of the OX40 agonist ivuxolimab. The nucleotide sequence reads as follows: TGCGCCAGCAGCCAAGATGGACCCGGGGCAAGGGATTCACCCCTCCACTTT. This sequence encodes CASSQDGPGARDSPLHF.